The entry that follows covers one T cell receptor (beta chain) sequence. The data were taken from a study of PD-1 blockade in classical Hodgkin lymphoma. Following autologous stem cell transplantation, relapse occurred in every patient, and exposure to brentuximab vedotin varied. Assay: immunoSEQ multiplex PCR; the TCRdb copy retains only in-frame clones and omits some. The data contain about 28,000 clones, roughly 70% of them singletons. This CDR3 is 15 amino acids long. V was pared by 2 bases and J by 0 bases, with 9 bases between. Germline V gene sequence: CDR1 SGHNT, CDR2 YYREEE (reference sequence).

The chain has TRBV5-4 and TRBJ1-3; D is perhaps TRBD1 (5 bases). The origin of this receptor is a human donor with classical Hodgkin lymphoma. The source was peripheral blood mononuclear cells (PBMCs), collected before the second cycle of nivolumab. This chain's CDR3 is CASSLRGSSGNTIYF. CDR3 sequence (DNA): TGTGCCAGCAGCTTAAGGGGTAGCTCTGGAAACACCATATATTTT.